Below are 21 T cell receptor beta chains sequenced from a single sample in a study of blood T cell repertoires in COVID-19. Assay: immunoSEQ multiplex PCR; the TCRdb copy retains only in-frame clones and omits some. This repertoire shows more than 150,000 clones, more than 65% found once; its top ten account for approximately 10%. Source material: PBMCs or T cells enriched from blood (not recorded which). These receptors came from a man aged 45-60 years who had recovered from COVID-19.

The CDR3 reads CASSLRTGGPYEQYF. Here the CDR3 DNA reads TGTGCCAGCAGTTTACGGACAGGGGGCCCCTACGAGCAGTACTTC. The chain has TRBV28 and TRBJ2-7, with 11 bases lining up with TRBD1. V trimming: 2 bases; J trimming: 2 bases; junction bases outside the gene matches: 2. The CDR3 runs 15 residues. Per the germline V gene, CDR1 is MDHEN and CDR2 is SYDVKM.

The CDR3 is CASSRGRVGPSYNSPLHF. DNA of the CDR3: TGTGCCAGCAGCCGTGGCAGGGTAGGGCCCTCCTATAATTCACCCCTCCACTTT. This chain links TRBV14 with TRBJ1-6; possible D gene TRBD1, 5 bases. The V end lost 4 bases, the J end lost 0 bases, and 16 bases lay between the germline ends. Per the germline V gene, CDR1 is SGHDN and CDR2 is FVKESK. This CDR3 contains 18 residues.

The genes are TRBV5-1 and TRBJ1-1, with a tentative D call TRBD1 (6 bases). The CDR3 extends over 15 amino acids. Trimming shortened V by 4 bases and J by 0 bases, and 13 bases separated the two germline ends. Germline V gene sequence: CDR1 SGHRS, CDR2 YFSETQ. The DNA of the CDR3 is TGCGCCAGCAGCCAACCGGGACACATGAACACTGAAGCTTTCTTT. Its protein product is CASSQPGHMNTEAFF.

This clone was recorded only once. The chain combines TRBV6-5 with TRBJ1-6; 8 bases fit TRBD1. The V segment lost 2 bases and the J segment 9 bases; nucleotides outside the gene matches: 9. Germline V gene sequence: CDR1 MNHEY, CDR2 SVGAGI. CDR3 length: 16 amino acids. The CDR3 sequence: CASSYGVQGDRSPLHF. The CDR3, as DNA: TGTGCCAGCAGTTACGGTGTACAGGGGGACCGTTCACCCCTCCACTTT.

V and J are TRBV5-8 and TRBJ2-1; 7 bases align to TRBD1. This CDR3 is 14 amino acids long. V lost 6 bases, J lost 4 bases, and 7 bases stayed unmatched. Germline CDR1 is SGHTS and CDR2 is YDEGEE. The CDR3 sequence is CASTPGTDYNEQFF. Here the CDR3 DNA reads TGTGCCAGCACCCCTGGGACAGATTACAATGAGCAGTTCTTC. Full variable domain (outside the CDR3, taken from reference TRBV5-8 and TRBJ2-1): EAGVTQSPTHLIKTRGQQATLRCSPISGHTSVYWYQQALGLGLQFLLWYDEGEERNRGNFPPRFSGRQFPNYSSELNVNALELEDSALYLCASTPGTDYNEQFFGPGTRLTVL.

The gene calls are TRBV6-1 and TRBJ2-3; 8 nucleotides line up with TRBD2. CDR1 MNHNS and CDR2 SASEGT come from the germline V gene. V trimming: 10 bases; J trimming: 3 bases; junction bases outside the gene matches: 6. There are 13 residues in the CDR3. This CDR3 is CATRGGGTDTQYF. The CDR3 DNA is TGTGCCACCAGGGGCGGGGGGACAGATACGCAGTATTTT.

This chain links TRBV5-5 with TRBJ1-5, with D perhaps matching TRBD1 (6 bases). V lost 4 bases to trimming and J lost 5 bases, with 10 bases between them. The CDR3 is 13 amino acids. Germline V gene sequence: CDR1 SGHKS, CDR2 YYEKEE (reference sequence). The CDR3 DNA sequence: TGTGCCAGCAGCGTGGGGGCACATCAGCCCCAGCATTTT. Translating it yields CASSVGAHQPQHF.

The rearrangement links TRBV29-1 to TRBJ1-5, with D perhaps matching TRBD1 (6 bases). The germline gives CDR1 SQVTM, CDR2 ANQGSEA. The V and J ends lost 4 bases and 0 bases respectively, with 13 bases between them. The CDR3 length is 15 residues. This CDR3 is CSVGTDPFSNQPQHF. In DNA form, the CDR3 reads TGCAGCGTTGGGACAGACCCCTTTAGCAATCAGCCCCAGCATTTT.

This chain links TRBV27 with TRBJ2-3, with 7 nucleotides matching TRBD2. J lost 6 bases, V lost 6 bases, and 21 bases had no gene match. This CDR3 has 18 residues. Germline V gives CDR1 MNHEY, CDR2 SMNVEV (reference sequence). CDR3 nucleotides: TGTGCCAGCAGAGGGCTAGCGGTACCCTTTGAGGATGCTGATACGCAGTATTTT. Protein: CASRGLAVPFEDADTQYF.

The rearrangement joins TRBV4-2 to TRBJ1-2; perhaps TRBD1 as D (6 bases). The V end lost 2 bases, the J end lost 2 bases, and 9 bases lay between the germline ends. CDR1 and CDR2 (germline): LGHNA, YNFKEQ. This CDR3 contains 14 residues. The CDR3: CASSQPDRNYGYTF. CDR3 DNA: TGTGCCAGCAGCCAACCGGACAGAAACTATGGCTACACCTTC.

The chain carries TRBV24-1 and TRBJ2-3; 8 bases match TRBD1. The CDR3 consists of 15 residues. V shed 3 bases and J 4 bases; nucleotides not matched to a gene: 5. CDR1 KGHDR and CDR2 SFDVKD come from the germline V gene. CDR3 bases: TGTGCCACCAGTGATATGACAGGGGAGGCAGATACGCAGTATTTT. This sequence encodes CATSDMTGEADTQYF.

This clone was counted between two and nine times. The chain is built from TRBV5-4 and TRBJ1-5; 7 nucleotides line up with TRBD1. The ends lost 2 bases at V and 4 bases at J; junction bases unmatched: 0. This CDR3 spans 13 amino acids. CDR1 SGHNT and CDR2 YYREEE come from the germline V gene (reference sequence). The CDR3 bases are TGTGCCAGCAGCTTACAGGGGAATCAGCCCCAGCATTTT. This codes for CASSLQGNQPQHF.

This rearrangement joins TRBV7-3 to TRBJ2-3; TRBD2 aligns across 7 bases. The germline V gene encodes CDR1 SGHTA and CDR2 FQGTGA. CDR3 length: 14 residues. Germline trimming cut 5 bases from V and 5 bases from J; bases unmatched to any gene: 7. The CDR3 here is CASSTAGRGDTQYF. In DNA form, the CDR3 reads TGTGCCAGCAGCACGGCTGGGAGGGGAGATACGCAGTATTTT. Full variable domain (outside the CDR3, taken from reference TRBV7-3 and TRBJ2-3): GAGVSQTPSNKVTEKGKYVELRCDPISGHTALYWYRQSLGQGPEFLIYFQGTGAADDSGLPNDRFFAVRPEGSVSTLKIQRTERGDSAVYLCASSTAGRGDTQYFGPGTRLTVL.

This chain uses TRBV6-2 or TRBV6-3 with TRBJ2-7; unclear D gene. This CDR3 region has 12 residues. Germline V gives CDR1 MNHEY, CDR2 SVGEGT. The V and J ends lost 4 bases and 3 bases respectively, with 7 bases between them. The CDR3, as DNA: TGTGCCAGCAGTTTTACGGTCTACGAGCAGTACTTC. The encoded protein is CASSFTVYEQYF.

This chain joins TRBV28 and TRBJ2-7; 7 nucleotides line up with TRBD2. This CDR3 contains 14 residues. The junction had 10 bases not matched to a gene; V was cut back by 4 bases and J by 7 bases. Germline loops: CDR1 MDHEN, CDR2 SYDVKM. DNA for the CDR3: TGTGCCAGCAGTTGGTACCAGCGGGGTAAGGAGCAGTACTTC. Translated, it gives CASSWYQRGKEQYF.

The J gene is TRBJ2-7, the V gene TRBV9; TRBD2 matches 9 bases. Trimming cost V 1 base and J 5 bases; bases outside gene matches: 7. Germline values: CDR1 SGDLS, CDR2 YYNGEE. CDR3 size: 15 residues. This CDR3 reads CASSVLSGSLDEQYF. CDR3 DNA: TGTGCCAGCAGCGTACTTAGCGGGAGTCTCGACGAGCAGTACTTC.

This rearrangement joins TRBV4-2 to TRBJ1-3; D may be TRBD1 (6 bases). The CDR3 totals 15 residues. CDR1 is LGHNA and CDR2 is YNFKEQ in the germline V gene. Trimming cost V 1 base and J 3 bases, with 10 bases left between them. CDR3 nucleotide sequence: TGTGCCAGCAGCCAAGCCCAGGGGCTTGGAAACACCATATATTTT. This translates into CASSQAQGLGNTIYF.

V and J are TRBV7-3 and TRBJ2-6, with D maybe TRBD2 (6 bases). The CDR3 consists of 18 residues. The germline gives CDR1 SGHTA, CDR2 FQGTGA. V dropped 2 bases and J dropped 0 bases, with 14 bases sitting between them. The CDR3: CASSLYGGSSSGANVLTF. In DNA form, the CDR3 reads TGTGCCAGCAGCTTATACGGGGGAAGTAGCTCTGGGGCCAACGTCCTGACTTTC.

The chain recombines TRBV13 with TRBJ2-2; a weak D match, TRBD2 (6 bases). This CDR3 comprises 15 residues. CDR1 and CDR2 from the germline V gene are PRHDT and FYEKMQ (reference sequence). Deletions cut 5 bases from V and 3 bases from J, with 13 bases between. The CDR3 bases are TGTGCCAGCAGCGAGGAGGGGCCCTACACCGGGGAGCTGTTTTTT. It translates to CASSEEGPYTGELFF.

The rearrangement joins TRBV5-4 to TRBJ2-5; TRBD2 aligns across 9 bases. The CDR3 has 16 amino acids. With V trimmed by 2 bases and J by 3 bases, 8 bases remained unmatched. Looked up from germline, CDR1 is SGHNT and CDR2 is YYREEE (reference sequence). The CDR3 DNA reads TGTGCCAGCAGCTTTAGTTTGCGGGGGGGGGAAGAGACCCAGTACTTC. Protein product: CASSFSLRGGEETQYF.

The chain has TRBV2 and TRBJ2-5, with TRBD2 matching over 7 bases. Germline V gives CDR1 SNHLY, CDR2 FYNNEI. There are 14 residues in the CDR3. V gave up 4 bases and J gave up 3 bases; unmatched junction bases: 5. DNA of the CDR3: TGTGCCAGCAGTGTGGCGGGAGCGGAAGAGACCCAGTACTTC. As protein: CASSVAGAEETQYF.